This entry lists 7 T cell receptor beta chains sequenced from one sample in a study of low-dose radiotherapy and immunotherapy resistance in tumors. This sample's time point: before trial treatment. cDNA synthesis used a TRAV/TRBV-specific primer set for both chains. TCRs underwent 15 to 25 PCR cycles of amplification with a constant-region primer and V-primer adapter. Each CDR3 protein is one row after TCRdb ran MiXCR on the reads. Of some 82,000 distinct CDR3 sequences listed, 18% are singletons. The material sequenced was PBMCs, taken before treatment. The receptors here all came from a male donor with prostate cancer.

The chain recombines TRBV5-1 with TRBJ1-3; D might be TRBD1 (6 bases). V was pared by 3 bases and J by 0 bases, with 7 bases between. There are 14 residues in the CDR3. CDR1 is SGHRS, CDR2 YFSETQ, per germline. The CDR3 nucleotides read TGCGCCAGCAGCTGGACAGCCTCTGGAAACACCATATATTTT. The encoded protein is CASSWTASGNTIYF.

Notes on this clonotype: This sequence is one base from a far larger clone and is likely a read error. This rearrangement joins TRBV6-1 to TRBJ2-1; the D gene is possibly TRBD2 (5 bases). The germline CDR1 and CDR2 sequences are MNHNS and SASEGT. The CDR3 is 15 amino acids. Trimming stripped 2 bases from V and 10 bases from J, with 18 bases between. CDR3 sequence: CASSELTGKSYEQFF. The CDR3 region has the DNA TGTGCCAGCAGTGAATTGACGGGAAAAAGCTACGAGCAGTTCTTC.

In its sample, this clonotype was seen a few times. The chain links TRBV10-3 to TRBJ2-4, with 7 bases that match TRBD1. CDR3 size: 12 residues. V gave up 10 bases and J gave up 10 bases; unmatched junction bases: 10. In germline, CDR1 is ENHRY, CDR2 SYGVKD. In DNA, the CDR3 is TGTGCCAAAGACAGGGTATCGCTTATTCAGTACTTC. Translating gives CAKDRVSLIQYF.

A single count supports this clonotype. Since a far larger clone is one base different, this is likely a read error. The V call is TRBV11-2, the J call TRBJ2-1; 9 positions agree with TRBD2. V dropped 6 bases and J dropped 10; count of bases not matched to a gene: 16. This CDR3 region has 16 residues. The germline CDR1 and CDR2 sequences are SGHAT and FQNNGV. This chain's CDR3 is CASSTSRASGVYEQFF. The CDR3 nucleotides are TGTGCCAGCAGTACATCCAGGGCTAGCGGGGTATACGAGCAGTTCTTC.

For this clonotype: No DNA is shown, since the ends of the CDR3 on it are uncertain; the CDR3 is the one TCRdb lists. The V gene is TRBV20-1, the J gene TRBJ2-2; the table assigns TRBD1, which was not confirmed against the DNA. Germline loops: CDR1 DFQATT, CDR2 SNEGSKA (reference sequence). The CDR3 contains 17 residues when both ends are counted. This CDR3 reads CSARVPSVGELFFFFFF.

In this sample, this clonotype turned up many times. The V call is TRBV9, the J call TRBJ2-7; 12 bases fit TRBD2. The CDR3 is made up of 18 amino acids. After removal of 0 bases from V and 0 bases from J, the junction contained 7 bases not matched to a gene. Germline-derived CDR1 and CDR2 are SGDLS and YYNGEE. The CDR3 nucleotides read TGTGCCAGCAGCGTAGGCCCGACTAGCGGGGGTATCTCCTACGAGCAGTACTTC. Protein sequence: CASSVGPTSGGISYEQYF.

This clonotype was seen ten or more times. The genes are TRBV19 and TRBJ2-2; 10 positions agree with TRBD1. The CDR3 extends over 14 amino acids. V trimming: 7 bases; J trimming: 7 bases; junction bases outside the gene matches: 6. Per the germline V gene, CDR1 is LNHDA and CDR2 is SQIVND (reference sequence). The CDR3 DNA sequence: TGTGCCAGTACTGGGACAGGGGTTAACGGGGAGCTGTTTTTT. Its translation is CASTGTGVNGELFF. Based on the CDR3 plus reference TRBV19 and TRBJ2-2, the full variable domain is DGGITQSPKYLFRKEGQNVTLSCEQNLNHDAMYWYRQDPGQGLRLIYYSQIVNDFQKGDIAEGYSVSREKKESFPLTVTSAQKNPTAFYLCASTGTGVNGELFFGEGSRLTVL.